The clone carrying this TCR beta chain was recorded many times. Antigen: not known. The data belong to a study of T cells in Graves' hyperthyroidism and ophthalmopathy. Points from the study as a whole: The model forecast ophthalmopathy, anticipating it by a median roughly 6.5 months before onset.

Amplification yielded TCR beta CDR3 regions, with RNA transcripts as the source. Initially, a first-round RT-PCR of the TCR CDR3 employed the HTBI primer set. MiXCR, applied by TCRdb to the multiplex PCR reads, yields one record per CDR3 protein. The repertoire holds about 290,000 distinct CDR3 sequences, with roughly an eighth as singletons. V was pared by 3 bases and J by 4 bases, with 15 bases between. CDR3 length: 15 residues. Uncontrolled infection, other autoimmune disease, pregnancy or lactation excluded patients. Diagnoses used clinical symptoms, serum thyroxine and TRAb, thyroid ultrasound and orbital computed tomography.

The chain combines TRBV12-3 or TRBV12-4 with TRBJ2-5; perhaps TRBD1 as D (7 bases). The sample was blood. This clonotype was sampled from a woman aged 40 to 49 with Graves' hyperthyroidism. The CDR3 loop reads CASSFGRGRRETQYF. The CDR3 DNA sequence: TGTGCCAGCAGTTTCGGCAGGGGGAGGAGAGAGACCCAGTACTTC.